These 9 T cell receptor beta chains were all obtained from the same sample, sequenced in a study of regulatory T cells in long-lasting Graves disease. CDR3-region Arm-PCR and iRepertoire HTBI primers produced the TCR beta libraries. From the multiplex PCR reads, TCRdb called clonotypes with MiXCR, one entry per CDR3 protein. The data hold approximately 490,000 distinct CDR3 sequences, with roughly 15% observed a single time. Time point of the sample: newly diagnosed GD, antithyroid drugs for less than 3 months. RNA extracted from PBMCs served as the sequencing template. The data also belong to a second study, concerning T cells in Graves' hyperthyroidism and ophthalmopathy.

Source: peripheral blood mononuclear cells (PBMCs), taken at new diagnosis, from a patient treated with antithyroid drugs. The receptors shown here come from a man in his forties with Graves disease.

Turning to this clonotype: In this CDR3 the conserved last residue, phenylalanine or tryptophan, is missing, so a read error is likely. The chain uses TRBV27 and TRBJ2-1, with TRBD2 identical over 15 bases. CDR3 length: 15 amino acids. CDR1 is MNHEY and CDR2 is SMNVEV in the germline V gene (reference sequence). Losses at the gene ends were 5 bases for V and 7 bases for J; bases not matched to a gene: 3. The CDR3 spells CASSPGTSGRNEQFL. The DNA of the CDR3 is TGTGCCAGCAGTCCGGGGACTAGCGGGAGGAATGAGCAGTTCCTC.

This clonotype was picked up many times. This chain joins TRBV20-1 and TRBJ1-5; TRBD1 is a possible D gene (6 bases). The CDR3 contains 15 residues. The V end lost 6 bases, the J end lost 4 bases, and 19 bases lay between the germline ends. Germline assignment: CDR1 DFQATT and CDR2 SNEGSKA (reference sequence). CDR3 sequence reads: CSAGGGGSWNQPQHF. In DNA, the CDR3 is TGCAGTGCGGGAGGGGGTGGGTCTTGGAATCAGCCCCAGCATTTT.

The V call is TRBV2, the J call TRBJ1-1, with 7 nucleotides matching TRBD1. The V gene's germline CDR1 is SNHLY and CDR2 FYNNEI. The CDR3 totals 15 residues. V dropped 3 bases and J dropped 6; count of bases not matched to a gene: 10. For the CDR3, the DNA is TGTGCCAGCAGTGAGTTGGCCAGGGGGTATCCTGAAGCTTTCTTT. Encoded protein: CASSELARGYPEAFF.

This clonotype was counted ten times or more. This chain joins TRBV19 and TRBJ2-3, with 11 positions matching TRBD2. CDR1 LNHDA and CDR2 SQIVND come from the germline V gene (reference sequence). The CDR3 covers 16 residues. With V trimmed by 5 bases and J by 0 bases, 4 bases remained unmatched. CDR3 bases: TGTGCCAGTAGTCCGCGGACTAGCGGGAGCACAGATACGCAGTATTTT. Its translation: CASSPRTSGSTDTQYF.

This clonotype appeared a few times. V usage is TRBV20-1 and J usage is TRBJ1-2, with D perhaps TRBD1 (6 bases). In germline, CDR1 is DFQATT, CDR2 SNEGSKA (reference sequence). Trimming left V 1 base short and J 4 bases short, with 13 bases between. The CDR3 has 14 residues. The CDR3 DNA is TGCAGTGCTAGAGTGAACGGGGGCCTCTATGGCTACACCTTC. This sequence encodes CSARVNGGLYGYTF.

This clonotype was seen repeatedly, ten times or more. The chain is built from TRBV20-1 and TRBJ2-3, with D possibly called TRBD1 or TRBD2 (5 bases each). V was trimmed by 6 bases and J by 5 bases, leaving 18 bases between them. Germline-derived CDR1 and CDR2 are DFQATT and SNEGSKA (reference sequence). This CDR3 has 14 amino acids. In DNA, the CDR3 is TGCAGTGCAAAGGGACGACGTGACTTAGATACGCAGTATTTT. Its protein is CSAKGRRDLDTQYF.

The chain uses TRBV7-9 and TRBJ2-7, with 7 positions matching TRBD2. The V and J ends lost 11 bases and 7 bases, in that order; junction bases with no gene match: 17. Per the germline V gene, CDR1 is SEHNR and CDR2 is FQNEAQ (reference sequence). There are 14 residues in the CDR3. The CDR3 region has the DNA TGTGCCTCCTGTCCGCGGGAGATTGTGAATGAGCAGTACTTC. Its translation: CASCPREIVNEQYF.

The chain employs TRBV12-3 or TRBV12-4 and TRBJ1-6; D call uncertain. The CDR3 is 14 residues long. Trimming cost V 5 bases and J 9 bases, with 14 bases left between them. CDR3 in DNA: TGTGCCAGCAGTGAGACTGGCGGCCGTTCACCCCTCCACTTT. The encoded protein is CASSETGGRSPLHF.

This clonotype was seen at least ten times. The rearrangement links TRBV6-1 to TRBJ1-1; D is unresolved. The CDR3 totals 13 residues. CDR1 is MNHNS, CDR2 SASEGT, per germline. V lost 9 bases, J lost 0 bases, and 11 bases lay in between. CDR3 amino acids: CASRSSMNTEAFF. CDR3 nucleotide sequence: TGTGCCAGTCGGTCGTCAATGAACACTGAAGCTTTCTTT.